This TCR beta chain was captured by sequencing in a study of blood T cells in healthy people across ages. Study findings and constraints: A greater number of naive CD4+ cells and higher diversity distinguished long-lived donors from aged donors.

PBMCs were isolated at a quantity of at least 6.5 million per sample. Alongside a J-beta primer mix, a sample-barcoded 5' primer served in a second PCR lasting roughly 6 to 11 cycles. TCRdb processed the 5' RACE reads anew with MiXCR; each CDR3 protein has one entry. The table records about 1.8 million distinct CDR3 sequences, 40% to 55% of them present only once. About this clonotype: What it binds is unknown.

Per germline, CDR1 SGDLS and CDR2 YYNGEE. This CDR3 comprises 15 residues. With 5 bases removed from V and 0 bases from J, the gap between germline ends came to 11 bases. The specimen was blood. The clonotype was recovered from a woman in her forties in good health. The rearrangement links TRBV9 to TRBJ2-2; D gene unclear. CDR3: CASRQTDANTGELFF. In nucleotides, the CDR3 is TGTGCCAGCAGGCAGACGGACGCGAACACCGGGGAGCTGTTTTTT.